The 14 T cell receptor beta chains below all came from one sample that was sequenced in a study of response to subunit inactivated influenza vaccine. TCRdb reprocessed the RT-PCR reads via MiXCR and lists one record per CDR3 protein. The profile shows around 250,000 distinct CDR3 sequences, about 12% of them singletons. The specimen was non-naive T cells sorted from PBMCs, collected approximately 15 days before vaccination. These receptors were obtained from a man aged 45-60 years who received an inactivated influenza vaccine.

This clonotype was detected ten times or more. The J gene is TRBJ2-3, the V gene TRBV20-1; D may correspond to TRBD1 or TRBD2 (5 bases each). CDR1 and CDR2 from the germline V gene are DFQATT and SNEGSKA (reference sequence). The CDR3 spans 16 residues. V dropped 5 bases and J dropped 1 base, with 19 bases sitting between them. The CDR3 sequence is CSAAGTSGARTDTQYF. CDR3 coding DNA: TGCAGTGCTGCCGGGACCTCGGGCGCTCGCACAGATACGCAGTATTTT.

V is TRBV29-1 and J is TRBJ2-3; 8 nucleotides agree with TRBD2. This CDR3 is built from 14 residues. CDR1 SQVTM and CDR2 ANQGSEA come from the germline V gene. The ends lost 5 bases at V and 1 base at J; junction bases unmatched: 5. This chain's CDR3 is CSVPTTSGTDTQYF. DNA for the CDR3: TGCAGCGTTCCCACGACTAGCGGCACAGATACGCAGTATTTT.

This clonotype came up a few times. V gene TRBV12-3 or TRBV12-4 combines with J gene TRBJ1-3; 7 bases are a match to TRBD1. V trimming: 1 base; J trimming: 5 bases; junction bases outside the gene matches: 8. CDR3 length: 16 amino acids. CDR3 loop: CASSLGGTELRNTIYF. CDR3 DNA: TGTGCCAGCAGTTTAGGAGGGACAGAACTGAGAAACACCATATATTTT.

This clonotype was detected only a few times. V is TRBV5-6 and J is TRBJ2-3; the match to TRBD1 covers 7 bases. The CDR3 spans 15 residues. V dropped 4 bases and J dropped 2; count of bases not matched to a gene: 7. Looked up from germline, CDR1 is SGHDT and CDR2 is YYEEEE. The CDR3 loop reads CASSPQDRYTDTQYF. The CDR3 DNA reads TGTGCCAGCAGCCCACAGGACAGGTACACAGATACGCAGTATTTT.

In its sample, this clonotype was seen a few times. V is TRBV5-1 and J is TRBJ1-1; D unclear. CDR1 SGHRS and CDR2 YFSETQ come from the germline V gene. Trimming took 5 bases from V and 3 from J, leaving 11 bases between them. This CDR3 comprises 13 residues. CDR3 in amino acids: CASRVMGYTEAFF. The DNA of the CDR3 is TGCGCCAGCAGGGTTATGGGGTACACTGAAGCTTTCTTT.

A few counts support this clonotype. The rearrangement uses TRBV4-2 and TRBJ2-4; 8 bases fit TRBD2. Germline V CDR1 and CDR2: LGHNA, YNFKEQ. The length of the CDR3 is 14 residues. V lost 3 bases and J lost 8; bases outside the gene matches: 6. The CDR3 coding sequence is TGTGCCAGCAGCCACATGACTAGCGCGGACATTCAGTACTTC. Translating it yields CASSHMTSADIQYF.

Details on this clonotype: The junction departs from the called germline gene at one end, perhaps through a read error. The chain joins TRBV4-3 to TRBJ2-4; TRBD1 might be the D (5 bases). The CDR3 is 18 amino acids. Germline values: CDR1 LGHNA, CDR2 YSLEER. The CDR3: CSSSQEGAARVAKNIQYF. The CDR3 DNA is TGCTCCAGCAGCCAAGAAGGGGCCGCCCGGGTAGCCAAAAACATTCAGTACTTC.

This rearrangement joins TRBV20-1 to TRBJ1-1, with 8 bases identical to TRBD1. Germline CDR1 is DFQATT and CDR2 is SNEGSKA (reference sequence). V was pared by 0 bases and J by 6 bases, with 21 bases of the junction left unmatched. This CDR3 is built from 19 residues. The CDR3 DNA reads TGCAGTGCTAGAGATTGGAAGACCCACGGACGGCCGACAGGGGCTGAAGCTTTCTTT. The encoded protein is CSARDWKTHGRPTGAEAFF.

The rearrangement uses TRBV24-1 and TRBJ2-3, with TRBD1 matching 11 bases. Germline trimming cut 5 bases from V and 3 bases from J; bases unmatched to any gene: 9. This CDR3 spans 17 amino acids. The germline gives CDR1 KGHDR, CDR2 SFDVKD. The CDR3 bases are TGTGCCACCAGTGTGGCCGCCGGGACAGGGGGTACAGATACGCAGTATTTT. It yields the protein CATSVAAGTGGTDTQYF.

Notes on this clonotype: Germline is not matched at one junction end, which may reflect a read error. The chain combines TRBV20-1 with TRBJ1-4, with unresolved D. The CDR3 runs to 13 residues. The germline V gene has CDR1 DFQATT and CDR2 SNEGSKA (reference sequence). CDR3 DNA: TGCAGTGCGAGAGACACGGACAATGAAAAACTGTTTTTT. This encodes CSARDTDNEKLFF.

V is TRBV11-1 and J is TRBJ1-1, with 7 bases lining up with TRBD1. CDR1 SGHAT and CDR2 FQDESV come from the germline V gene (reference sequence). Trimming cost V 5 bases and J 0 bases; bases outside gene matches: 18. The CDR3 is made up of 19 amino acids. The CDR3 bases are TGTGCCAGCAGCCTAACCCAGGGGGTTGGATTCCAAATGAACACTGAAGCTTTCTTT. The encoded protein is CASSLTQGVGFQMNTEAFF. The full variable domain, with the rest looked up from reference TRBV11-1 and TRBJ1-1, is EAEVAQSPRYKITEKSQAVAFWCDPISGHATLYWYRQILGQGPELLVQFQDESVVDDSQLPKDRFSAERLKGVDSTLKIQPAELGDSAMYLCASSLTQGVGFQMNTEAFFGQGTRLTVV.

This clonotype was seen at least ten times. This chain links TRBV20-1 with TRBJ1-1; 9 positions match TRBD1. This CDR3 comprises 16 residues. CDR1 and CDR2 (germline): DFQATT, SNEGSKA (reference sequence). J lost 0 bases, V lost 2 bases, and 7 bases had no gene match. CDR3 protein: CSARSGQGQLNTEAFF. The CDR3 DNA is TGCAGTGCTAGATCTGGACAGGGGCAACTGAACACTGAAGCTTTCTTT.

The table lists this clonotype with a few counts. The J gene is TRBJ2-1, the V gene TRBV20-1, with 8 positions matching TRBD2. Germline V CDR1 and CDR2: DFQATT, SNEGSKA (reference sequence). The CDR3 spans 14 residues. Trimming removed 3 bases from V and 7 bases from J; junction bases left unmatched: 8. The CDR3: CSASGRAALNEQFF. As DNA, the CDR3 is TGCAGTGCTAGCGGGAGGGCCGCGTTAAATGAGCAGTTCTTC.

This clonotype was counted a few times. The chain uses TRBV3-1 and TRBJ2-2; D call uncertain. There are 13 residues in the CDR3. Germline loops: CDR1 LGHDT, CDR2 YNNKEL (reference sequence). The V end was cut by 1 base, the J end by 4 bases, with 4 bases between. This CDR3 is CASSQVSTGELFF. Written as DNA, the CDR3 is TGTGCCAGCAGCCAAGTTAGCACCGGGGAGCTGTTTTTT.